The 5 T cell receptor beta chains in this list originate from one sample, sequenced in a study of cytotoxic CD8 clonotypes in ibrutinib-treated CLL. Here immunoSEQ multiplex PCR was the method, and the copy in TCRdb shows in-frame clones only, minus some. Here the sample spans roughly 150,000 clones, under 90% being singletons. Sequenced here: PBMCs, sampled after 24 months of ibrutinib treatment. The source of these receptors is a human donor with chronic lymphocytic leukemia.

The sample holds one count of this clone. This rearrangement joins TRBV6-5 to TRBJ2-5; D might be TRBD2 (5 bases). Deletions cut 2 bases from V and 4 bases from J, with 14 bases between. Germline V gene data show CDR1 as MNHEY and CDR2 as SVGAGI. CDR3 size: 15 residues. The CDR3 DNA sequence: TGTGCCAGCAGTTACAGTGGACTCCCTCGAGAGACCCAGTACTTC. Protein: CASSYSGLPRETQYF.

This chain links TRBV7-2 with TRBJ2-3; D not certain. Per germline, CDR1 SGHTA and CDR2 FQGNSA. This CDR3 spans 14 amino acids. Trimming removed 2 bases at V and 6 bases at J, with 12 bases between. CDR3 residues: CASSLIAEVDTQYF. In nucleotides, the CDR3 is TGTGCCAGCAGCTTAATCGCGGAAGTGGATACGCAGTATTTT.

This chain links TRBV7-2 with TRBJ2-7, with a possible D match to TRBD1 (6 bases). Germline V gene data show CDR1 as SGHTA and CDR2 as FQGNSA. The CDR3 contains 14 residues. Trimming removed 2 bases at V and 4 bases at J, with 12 bases between. The CDR3 bases are TGTGCCAGCAGCTTATTACAGGGCCAGTACGAGCAGTACTTC. Translation gives CASSLLQGQYEQYF.

The V call is TRBV5-1, the J call TRBJ1-2; the D gene is possibly TRBD1 (6 bases). The CDR3 has 15 residues. V lost 1 base, J lost 0 bases, and 10 bases lay in between. The germline gives CDR1 SGHRS, CDR2 YFSETQ. The CDR3 loop reads CASSLTSGANYGYTF. In nucleotides, the CDR3 is TGCGCCAGCAGCTTGACTTCAGGGGCTAACTATGGCTACACCTTC.

The V and J genes are TRBV28 and TRBJ2-1; 11 nucleotides match TRBD2. The V gene's germline CDR1 is MDHEN and CDR2 SYDVKM. After removal of 2 bases from V and 1 base from J, the junction contained 10 bases not matched to a gene. This CDR3 is built from 19 residues. The DNA of the CDR3 is TGTGCCAGCAGTTTAAGAGTAGCGGGAGGGCCTTTTTCCTACAATGAGCAGTTCTTC. Its translation: CASSLRVAGGPFSYNEQFF. Complete variable domain (other parts from reference TRBV28 and TRBJ2-1): DVKVTQSSRYLVKRTGEKVFLECVQDMDHENMFWYRQDPGLGLRLIYFSYDVKMKEKGDIPEGYSVSREKKERFSLILESASTNQTSMYLCASSLRVAGGPFSYNEQFFGPGTRLTVL.